These 2 T cell receptor beta chains were all obtained from the same sample, sequenced in a study of identical twins. TCRdb re-derived calls from the 5' RACE reads in MiXCR, one entry per CDR3 protein. The sample shows hundreds of thousands of distinct CDR3 sequences, roughly a tenth of them seen only once. The sequencing input was memory (CD45RO+) T cells sorted from blood. The receptor source for this set is a woman in her late teens or twenties in good health.

In its sample, this clonotype was seen many times. This sequence joins TRBV12-3 or TRBV12-4 and TRBJ1-1; 7 nucleotides agree with TRBD1. V was clipped by 4 bases and J by 0 bases; unmatched bases: 11. The CDR3 has 17 amino acids. The CDR3 protein is CASSSPAGGSMNTEAFF. CDR3 nucleotides: TGTGCCAGCAGTTCCCCGGCAGGGGGTTCCATGAACACTGAAGCTTTCTTT.

The sample holds many counts of this clonotype. The chain uses TRBV4-1 and TRBJ2-1; no reliable D call. CDR3 length equals 18 residues. Germline assignment: CDR1 MGHRA and CDR2 YSYEKL. V dropped 0 bases and J dropped 0 bases, with 15 bases sitting between them. The CDR3 bases are TGCGCCAGCAGCCAAGATACCCTGGGCTTCAGCTCCTACAATGAGCAGTTCTTC. Translation: CASSQDTLGFSSYNEQFF.